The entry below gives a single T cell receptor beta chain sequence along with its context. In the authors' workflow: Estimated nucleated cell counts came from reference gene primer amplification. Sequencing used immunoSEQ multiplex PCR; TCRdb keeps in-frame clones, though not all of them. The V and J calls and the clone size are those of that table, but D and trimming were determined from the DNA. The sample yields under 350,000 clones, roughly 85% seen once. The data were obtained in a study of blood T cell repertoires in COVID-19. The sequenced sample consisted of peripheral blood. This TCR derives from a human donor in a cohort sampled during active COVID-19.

CDR3 nucleotides: TGCGCCAGCAGCTTGGATTTCAGGATGAACACTGAAGCTTTCTTT. Its translation is CASSLDFRMNTEAFF. The chain joins TRBV5-1 to TRBJ1-1; no firm D call. Germline V gene lookup returns CDR1 SGHRS and CDR2 YFSETQ. V shed 0 bases and J shed 0 bases, with 9 bases lying between them. The CDR3 extends over 15 amino acids. The complete variable domain, with remaining parts taken from reference TRBV5-1 and TRBJ1-1, reads KAGVTQTPRYLIKTRGQQVTLSCSPISGHRSVSWYQQTPGQGLQFLFEYFSETQRNKGNFPGRFSGRQFSNSRSEMNVSTLELGDSALYLCASSLDFRMNTEAFFGQGTRLTVV.